These 27 T cell receptor beta chains originate from one sample sequenced in a study of T-cell reconstitution after alpha-beta-depleted transplantation in children (TCRdb year 2016). Library construction relied on PCR. The sample was run on an Illumina HiSeq 2500. To normalize quantification of the TCRbeta repertoire, the TCR libraries were built with molecular barcoding that relied on unique molecular identifiers. The raw public data were reprocessed by TCRdb itself: fastp quality trimming at Q25, MiXCR clonotype calling, in-frame beta chains only. Merged by CDR3 protein, the rows form single entries marked with the most common genes and DNA. The sample includes some 200,000 distinct CDR3 sequences, with more than 14% observed a single time. About 13% of the sample belongs to the ten largest clones. Specimen: PBMCs from the stem cell graft donor, collected from the stem cell graft. The receptor source for this set is a human donor who donated a stem cell graft to a child with acute lymphoblastic leukemia.

Comment on this clonotype: A read error is possible here, since a much larger clone lies one base away. The V call is TRBV7-9, the J call TRBJ2-1, with TRBD2 matching over 11 bases. Germline CDR1 and CDR2: SEHNR and FQNEAQ (reference sequence). This CDR3 region has 15 residues. V lost 7 bases to trimming and J lost 3 bases; unmatched junction nucleotides: 5. The CDR3 DNA reads as TGTGCCAGCAACAAACTAGCGGGGGTCTACAATGAGCAGTTCTTC. Translation: CASNKLAGVYNEQFF. The full variable domain, its missing parts supplied by reference TRBV7-9 and TRBJ2-1, is DTGVSQNPRHKITKRGQNVTFRCDPISEHNRLYWYRQTLGQGPEFLTYFQNEAQLEKSRLLSDRFSAERPKGSFSTLEIQRTEQGDSAMYLCASNKLAGVYNEQFFGPGTRLTVL.

This clonotype was recorded many times. The chain has TRBV20-1 and TRBJ2-1; tentatively, D is TRBD2 (6 bases). There are 13 residues in the CDR3. Germline V gene data show CDR1 as DFQATT and CDR2 as SNEGSKA (reference sequence). V was shortened by 3 bases and J by 8 bases, with 14 bases between the two germline ends. Written as DNA, the CDR3 is TGCAGTGCTAGGAGGCTAGGGGAGGATGAGCAGTTCTTC. This sequence encodes CSARRLGEDEQFF.

The chain is built from TRBV5-1 and TRBJ2-6, with TRBD1 as a possible D gene (7 bases). Germline V gives CDR1 SGHRS, CDR2 YFSETQ. Trimming left V 7 bases short and J 2 bases short, with 16 bases between. This CDR3 comprises 16 residues. The CDR3 spells CASEAGRGTGANVLTF. DNA for the CDR3: TGCGCCAGCGAAGCGGGCAGGGGGACTGGGGCCAACGTCCTGACTTTC.

This clonotype was counted a single time. This could be a read error, since a much larger clone is one nucleotide away. V usage is TRBV7-6 and J usage is TRBJ2-1; the D is unclear. Germline CDR1 SGHVS, CDR2 FNYEAQ. The germline V and J ends were trimmed by 1 base and 8 bases, with 15 bases remaining between them. This CDR3 has 15 amino acids. CDR3 sequence: CASSLDSPVRYEQFF. The CDR3 DNA is TGTGCCAGCAGCTTAGATTCCCCAGTCCGGTATGAGCAGTTCTTC.

This clonotype has a count of ten or more. The chain uses TRBV7-6 and TRBJ1-2; D gene uncertain. CDR3 length equals 13 residues. The V gene's germline CDR1 is SGHVS and CDR2 FNYEAQ. The ends were cut back, 4 bases at V and 7 bases at J, with 13 bases in the middle. DNA of the CDR3: TGTGCCAGCAGCTCCGGCGGGTTTCGTGGCTACACCTTC. Its protein is CASSSGGFRGYTF.

This clonotype was counted between two and nine times. The chain is built from TRBV11-3 and TRBJ2-1; 9 nucleotides line up with TRBD1. This CDR3 has 17 amino acids. Germline trimming cut 4 bases from V and 1 base from J; bases unmatched to any gene: 8. Looked up from germline, CDR1 is SGHNT and CDR2 is YENEEA. DNA of the CDR3: TGTGCCAGCAGCTCACGCCTCGGGACAGGGTCCTACAATGAGCAGTTCTTC. Amino acid sequence: CASSSRLGTGSYNEQFF.

As to this clonotype: This may stem from a read error, because a much larger clone lies one nucleotide away. CDR3 in amino acids: CASTFWGGRAYEQYF. CDR3 sequence (DNA): TGTGCCAGCACTTTCTGGGGCGGGAGGGCCTACGAGCAGTACTTC. The gene calls are TRBV12-3 or TRBV12-4 and TRBJ2-7, with 9 bases lining up with TRBD2. V shed 7 bases and J 2 bases; nucleotides not matched to a gene: 9. The CDR3 runs 15 residues.

Many counts were recorded for this clonotype. The chain joins TRBV5-5 to TRBJ2-6, with D perhaps being TRBD1 or TRBD2 (5 bases each). V lost 4 bases and J 0 bases, leaving 14 bases between the germline ends. The CDR3 extends over 17 amino acids. The V gene's germline CDR1 is SGHKS and CDR2 YYEKEE (reference sequence). The CDR3 protein is CASSVEGPLSGANVLTF. CDR3 in DNA: TGTGCCAGCAGCGTTGAGGGGCCTCTCTCTGGGGCCAACGTCCTGACTTTC.

This clonotype was detected many times. The chain recombines TRBV6-5 with TRBJ2-1; tentative D call: TRBD1 (6 bases). This CDR3 spans 13 amino acids. Per germline, CDR1 MNHEY and CDR2 SVGAGI. Trimming took 4 bases from V and 4 from J, leaving 8 bases between them. CDR3: CASSFDRYNEQFF. The CDR3 nucleotides read TGTGCCAGCAGTTTCGACAGGTACAATGAGCAGTTCTTC.

This chain uses TRBV7-9 with TRBJ1-2; the D is unclear. CDR1 is SEHNR and CDR2 is FQNEAQ in the germline V gene (reference sequence). The CDR3 spans 12 residues. With 1 base removed from V and 11 bases from J, the gap between germline ends came to 11 bases. This chain's CDR3 is CASSLVSLPYTF. Here the CDR3 DNA reads TGTGCCAGCAGCTTAGTCTCCCTCCCGTACACCTTC.

This clonotype came up many times. This rearrangement joins TRBV5-4 to TRBJ2-5; the D gene is possibly TRBD1 (5 bases). This CDR3 is 14 amino acids long. V was clipped by 4 bases and J by 1 base, with 11 bases between them. Looked up from germline, CDR1 is SGHNT and CDR2 is YYREEE (reference sequence). DNA for the CDR3: TGTGCCAGCAGCCCCAGACAGAGCCAAGAGACCCAGTACTTC. This sequence encodes CASSPRQSQETQYF.

On this clonotype: A much larger clone differs from this one at a single base, so this may be a read error. The chain carries TRBV5-1 and TRBJ2-2; TRBD2 matches at 10 bases. CDR3 length equals 14 residues. Germline V gives CDR1 SGHRS, CDR2 YFSETQ. J gave up 6 bases and V 8 bases, and 7 bases lay outside the gene matches. The CDR3 DNA sequence: TGCGCCAGTGGACTAGCGGTCACGGCCGGGGAGCTGTTTTTT. Translation: CASGLAVTAGELFF.

This clonotype was counted ten times or more. The V gene is TRBV5-1, the J gene TRBJ2-7, with unresolved D. The V gene's germline CDR1 is SGHRS and CDR2 YFSETQ. The V end lost 4 bases, the J end lost 2 bases, and 16 bases lay between the germline ends. This CDR3 contains 15 residues. The CDR3 sequence: CASSPQGGEAYEQYF. The CDR3 DNA sequence: TGCGCCAGCAGCCCCCAAGGCGGTGAGGCCTACGAGCAGTACTTC.

There are many counts of this clonotype. This CDR3 is CASSFGGQGANEQYF. Here the CDR3 DNA reads TGTGCCAGCAGTTTCGGGGGGCAGGGGGCGAACGAGCAGTACTTC. V usage is TRBV12-3 or TRBV12-4 and J usage is TRBJ2-7, with D possibly TRBD1 on 8 matching bases. This CDR3 contains 15 residues. V lost 3 bases and J 5 bases, leaving 17 bases between the germline ends.

CDR3 protein: CASKAERERDEQFF. The CDR3 coding sequence is TGTGCCAGCAAAGCTGAGCGGGAGAGGGATGAGCAGTTCTTC. This chain links TRBV2 with TRBJ2-1, with 8 bases lining up with TRBD2. V shed 7 bases, J shed 8 bases, and the junction held 10 bases outside the gene matches. The V gene's germline CDR1 is SNHLY and CDR2 FYNNEI. The CDR3 loop spans 14 amino acids.

This rearrangement joins TRBV7-8 to TRBJ1-3; unclear D gene. CDR3 length: 14 residues. Germline V gene sequence: CDR1 SGHVS, CDR2 FQNEAQ. The ends were cut back, 0 bases at V and 4 bases at J, with 7 bases in the middle. The CDR3 region has the DNA TGTGCCAGCAGCTTAGCCCAACGGGGAAACACCATATATTTT. It translates to CASSLAQRGNTIYF.

This clonotype was counted ten times or more. The chain recombines TRBV29-1 with TRBJ1-2; no clear D. The CDR3 loop spans 13 amino acids. V was shortened by 1 base and J by 4 bases, with 10 bases between the two germline ends. Germline V lookup: CDR1 SQVTM, CDR2 ANQGSEA. Here the CDR3 reads CSVEVRQSYGYTF. In nucleotides, the CDR3 is TGCAGCGTTGAAGTACGGCAGAGCTATGGCTACACCTTC.

This clonotype has only a few counts. The chain uses TRBV20-1 and TRBJ2-7; 7 nucleotides line up with TRBD2. CDR1 is DFQATT, CDR2 SNEGSKA, per germline (reference sequence). The ends lost 3 bases at V and 2 bases at J; junction bases unmatched: 4. The CDR3 contains 13 residues. CDR3 in amino acids: CSASFRGAYEQYF. DNA of the CDR3: TGCAGTGCTAGTTTCCGGGGGGCCTACGAGCAGTACTTC.

The table lists this clonotype with many counts. The chain uses TRBV25-1 and TRBJ2-2; D assignment may be TRBD1 or TRBD2 (5 bases each). V was clipped by 7 bases and J by 6 bases, with 30 bases between them. CDR3 size: 19 residues. In germline, CDR1 is MGHDK, CDR2 SYGVNS. The CDR3 bases are TGTGCCAGCACCCCCATGGGTGAGGGGTCCCCAGAAGTCGCCGGGGAGCTGTTTTTT. Residues: CASTPMGEGSPEVAGELFF. Drawing the rest from reference TRBV25-1 and TRBJ2-2, the complete variable domain is EADIYQTPRYLVIGTGKKITLECSQTMGHDKMYWYQQDPGMELHLIHYSYGVNSTEKGDLSSESTVSRIRTEHFPLTLESARPSHTSQYLCASTPMGEGSPEVAGELFFGEGSRLTVL.

This clonotype was observed many times. This sequence joins TRBV5-1 and TRBJ2-5, with D possibly TRBD1 on 5 matching bases. The CDR3 extends over 14 amino acids. V lost 0 bases and J lost 1, with 7 bases in between. The germline CDR1 and CDR2 sequences are SGHRS and YFSETQ. CDR3 bases: TGCGCCAGCAGCTTGGGACAGACCCAAGAGACCCAGTACTTC. As protein: CASSLGQTQETQYF.

In its sample, this clonotype was seen many times. The chain couples TRBV19 to TRBJ2-7; 8 nucleotides line up with TRBD1. Germline assignment: CDR1 LNHDA and CDR2 SQIVND (reference sequence). CDR3 length: 13 residues. The trim removed 5 bases at V and 4 bases at J, leaving 4 bases unmatched. CDR3 in DNA: TGTGCCAGTAGTGCCGACAGGGGATACGAGCAGTACTTC. The encoded protein is CASSADRGYEQYF.

The chain combines TRBV20-1 with TRBJ2-3; possibly TRBD2 for D (6 bases). Trimming cost V 6 bases and J 0 bases, with 10 bases left between them. The length of the CDR3 is 13 residues. The germline V gene has CDR1 DFQATT and CDR2 SNEGSKA (reference sequence). DNA of the CDR3: TGCAGTGCCGAGCTAGCGAGCACAGATACGCAGTATTTT. It yields the protein CSAELASTDTQYF.

This clonotype was detected many times. The genes are TRBV3-1 and TRBJ2-1; possible D gene TRBD2, 6 bases. The germline V and J ends were trimmed by 3 bases and 0 bases, with 6 bases remaining between them. Germline CDR1 reads LGHDT; CDR2 reads YNNKEL (reference sequence). The CDR3 is made up of 14 amino acids. In nucleotides, the CDR3 is TGTGCCAGCAGCCAGCGGGGCTCCTACAATGAGCAGTTCTTC. This codes for CASSQRGSYNEQFF.

This clonotype has ten or more counts. The V and J genes are TRBV20-1 and TRBJ2-7; 7 nucleotides align to TRBD2. The V segment lost 1 base and the J segment 5 bases; nucleotides outside the gene matches: 11. CDR1 is DFQATT and CDR2 is SNEGSKA in the germline V gene (reference sequence). The CDR3 consists of 15 residues. The CDR3 sequence is CSARVGEGLPHEQYF. CDR3 DNA: TGCAGTGCTAGAGTAGGGGAGGGCCTTCCCCACGAGCAGTACTTC.

The chain has TRBV6-1 and TRBJ2-5; possibly TRBD2 for D (7 bases). Germline CDR1 reads MNHNS; CDR2 reads SASEGT. The CDR3 spans 16 residues. V lost 2 bases to trimming and J lost 4 bases, with 17 bases between them. Written as DNA, the CDR3 is TGTGCCAGCAGTGAATTAGGCAGGGGAGGGAGAGAGACCCAGTACTTC. This codes for CASSELGRGGRETQYF.

This clonotype was counted ten times or more. CDR3 DNA sequence: TGTGCCAGCAGCTTGGCAGGGGACCACACCGGGGAGCTGTTTTTT. Amino acid sequence: CASSLAGDHTGELFF. The J gene is TRBJ2-2, the V gene TRBV5-5; D may be TRBD1 (6 bases). With 0 bases removed from V and 3 bases from J, the gap between germline ends came to 9 bases. Germline CDR1 SGHKS, CDR2 YYEKEE (reference sequence). This CDR3 has 15 residues.

There are many counts of this clonotype. The gene calls are TRBV20-1 and TRBJ2-1, with TRBD2 matching over 8 bases. CDR3 length equals 16 residues. V dropped 0 bases and J dropped 8; count of bases not matched to a gene: 12. From germline, CDR1 is DFQATT and CDR2 SNEGSKA (reference sequence). CDR3: CSARDVAKAGEHEQFF. As DNA, the CDR3 is TGCAGTGCTAGAGATGTCGCGAAAGCGGGAGAACATGAGCAGTTCTTC.